A single sample gave rise to the 9 T cell receptor beta chains below, sequenced in a study of blood T cell repertoires in COVID-19 (dated by TCRdb to about 2020). Library generation was performed with the immunoSEQ multiplex PCR assay. The table was pulled from immuneACCESS by TCRdb, which kept in-frame rearrangements only. Such tables lose some clones; where checked, under half of the loss comes from unresolved V genes, and the rest has no known cause. In this sample the table shows over 600,000 clones, about 90% of which occur a single time. The top ten clonotypes cover roughly 0.26% of the sample. Sequencing input: peripheral blood. The receptors stem from a woman under 30 with acute or convalescent COVID-19.

The chain couples TRBV25-1 to TRBJ1-1, with D maybe TRBD1 (5 bases). This CDR3 spans 12 amino acids. Germline CDR1 and CDR2: MGHDK and SYGVNS. Between the trimmed V and J ends, which lost 5 bases and 6 bases, there was a span of 10 bases. The CDR3 nucleotides are TGTGCCAGCAGTAACCAGGGTTCTGAAGCTTTCTTT. Translation: CASSNQGSEAFF.

The CDR3 sequence is CSVRGEGYYGYTF. CDR3 DNA sequence: TGCAGCGTTAGGGGGGAGGGATACTATGGCTACACCTTC. This chain uses TRBV29-1 with TRBJ1-2; weak D call: TRBD1 (6 bases). The germline V and J ends were trimmed by 5 bases and 3 bases, with 13 bases remaining between them. The germline V gene has CDR1 SQVTM and CDR2 ANQGSEA. The CDR3 contains 13 residues. The complete variable domain, with remaining parts taken from reference TRBV29-1 and TRBJ1-2, reads SAVISQKPSRDICQRGTSLTIQCQVDSQVTMMFWYRQQPGQSLTLIATANQGSEATYESGFVIDKFPISRPNLTFSTLTVSNMSPEDSSIYLCSVRGEGYYGYTFGSGTRLTVV.

The chain joins TRBV21-1 to TRBJ1-4; the table assigns TRBD1, which was not confirmed against the DNA. TRBV21-1 is tagged as a pseudogene. The CDR3 length is 17 residues. The CDR3 nucleotides are TGTGCCAGCAGCAAAGGCAGGGGGCGTGGAGGTTCGGAAAAACTGTTTTTT. Its translation: CASSKGRGRGGSEKLFF.

The J gene is TRBJ1-5, the V gene TRBV4-3; D is ambiguous. This CDR3 is built from 16 residues. V was cut by 0 bases and J by 4 bases, with 13 bases left in between. Germline V gene data show CDR1 as LGHNA and CDR2 as YSLEER. The CDR3 DNA reads TGCGCCAGCAGCCAAGAGATAACTACACCTAATCAGCCCCAGCATTTT. It translates to CASSQEITTPNQPQHF.

The chain is built from TRBV27 and TRBJ2-7, with D tentatively TRBD1 (6 bases). V shed 5 bases and J shed 5 bases, with 10 bases lying between them. CDR3 size: 12 residues. Germline V lookup: CDR1 MNHEY, CDR2 SMNVEV (reference sequence). The CDR3 loop is CASSTGSHEQYF. The CDR3 DNA reads as TGTGCCAGCAGTACAGGGTCCCACGAGCAGTACTTC.

This chain joins TRBV7-8 and TRBJ2-7; D may be TRBD2 (6 bases). Trimming left V 1 base short and J 1 base short, with 14 bases between. The CDR3 covers 16 residues. Germline V gene sequence: CDR1 SGHVS, CDR2 FQNEAQ. The DNA of the CDR3 is TGTGCCAGCAGCTTAGTCCCCGGGACTGGTTCCTACGAGCAGTACTTC. Translated: CASSLVPGTGSYEQYF.

V and J are TRBV27 and TRBJ1-2; a weak D match, TRBD1 (5 bases). The CDR3 totals 15 residues. CDR1 MNHEY and CDR2 SMNVEV come from the germline V gene (reference sequence). V lost 6 bases to trimming and J lost 1 base, with 15 bases between them. Here the CDR3 reads CASREGAANNYGYTF. The CDR3 DNA sequence: TGTGCCAGCAGGGAAGGGGCAGCGAATAACTATGGCTACACCTTC.

This chain joins TRBV19 and TRBJ1-1; tentative D call: TRBD1 (5 bases). CDR1 LNHDA and CDR2 SQIVND come from the germline V gene (reference sequence). The CDR3 is 15 amino acids. The V end lost 7 bases, the J end lost 1 base, and 16 bases lay between the germline ends. CDR3 protein: CASKEGMRGNTEAFF. CDR3 DNA sequence: TGTGCCAGTAAGGAGGGGATGAGGGGGAACACTGAAGCTTTCTTT.

The chain links TRBV18 to TRBJ1-1; D possibly corresponds to TRBD1 (6 bases). Germline-derived CDR1 and CDR2 are KGHSH and LQKENI. The CDR3 contains 15 residues. V shed 4 bases and J shed 7 bases, with 19 bases lying between them. The CDR3 loop is CASSLPPDRPIEAFF. The CDR3, as DNA: TGTGCCAGCTCACTACCCCCTGACAGGCCGATTGAAGCTTTCTTT. The full variable domain, with the rest looked up from reference TRBV18 and TRBJ1-1, is NAGVMQNPRHLVRRRGQEARLRCSPMKGHSHVYWYRQLPEEGLKFMVYLQKENIIDESGMPKERFSAEFPKEGPSILRIQQVVRGDSAAYFCASSLPPDRPIEAFFGQGTRLTVV.